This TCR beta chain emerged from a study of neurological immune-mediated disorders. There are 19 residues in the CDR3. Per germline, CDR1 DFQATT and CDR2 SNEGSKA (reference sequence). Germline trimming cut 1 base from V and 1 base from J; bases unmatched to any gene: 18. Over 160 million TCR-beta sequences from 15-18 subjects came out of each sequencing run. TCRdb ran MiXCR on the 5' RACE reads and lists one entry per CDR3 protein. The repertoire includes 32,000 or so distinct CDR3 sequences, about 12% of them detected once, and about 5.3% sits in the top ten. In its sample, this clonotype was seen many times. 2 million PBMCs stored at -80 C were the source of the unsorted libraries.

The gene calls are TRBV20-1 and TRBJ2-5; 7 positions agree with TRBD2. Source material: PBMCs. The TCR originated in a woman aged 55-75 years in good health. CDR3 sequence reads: CSARGRDRGVDRSQETQYF. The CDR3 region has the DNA TGCAGTGCTAGAGGCCGCGATCGGGGGGTCGATCGATCCCAAGAGACCCAGTACTTC.